The text below deals with one T cell receptor (beta chain). Libraries were prepared by immunoSEQ multiplex PCR; TCRdb keeps only in-frame clonotypes and omits some of them. The repertoire holds 20,000 to 25,000 clones, approximately 77% seen once, with about 19% in the top ten. The sample belongs to a study of PD-1 blockade in classical Hodgkin lymphoma. V lost 7 bases and J 2 bases, leaving 13 bases between the germline ends. This CDR3 comprises 14 residues. The germline gives CDR1 MNHEY, CDR2 SVGAGI. Time point: cycle 4 day 1 (C4D1), after 6 weeks of nivolumab. Brentuximab vedotin exposure varied among the patients, all of whom had relapsed after autologous stem cell transplantation.

This sequence joins TRBV6-5 and TRBJ2-3; D ambiguous. The sample in question was peripheral blood mononuclear cells (PBMCs), obtained before the fourth cycle of nivolumab. The source is a human donor with classical Hodgkin lymphoma. The CDR3: CASKDPGSTDTQYF. The CDR3, as DNA: TGTGCCAGCAAGGACCCTGGGTCCACAGATACGCAGTATTTT.